The 25 T cell receptor beta chains given below trace back to one sample, sequenced in a study of cytomegalovirus exposure and HLA in healthy donors. PCR primers comprised 60 Vbeta and 13 Jbeta primers. Repertoires were generated with immunoSEQ multiplex PCR, while TCRdb's copy carries only in-frame clones and drops some. This table has about 180,000 clones, about 80% appearing once. Sequenced sample: PBMCs. These TCRs come from a woman between 45 and 60 years old in good health and CMV-seropositive.

This clone has only a few counts. The chain has TRBV6-6 and TRBJ1-2; 7 positions match TRBD1. Germline values: CDR1 MNHNY, CDR2 SVGAGI (reference sequence). CDR3 size: 13 residues. V gave up 7 bases and J gave up 7 bases; unmatched junction bases: 9. CDR3 bases: TGTGCCAGCACGAGGGACAGTTCCATTGGCTACACCTTC. It is translated as CASTRDSSIGYTF.

The rearrangement links TRBV7-6 to TRBJ1-1, with 9 bases matching TRBD1. V lost 6 bases, J lost 4 bases, and 3 bases stayed unmatched. Germline V gene data show CDR1 as SGHVS and CDR2 as FNYEAQ. CDR3 size: 13 residues. CDR3 DNA: TGTGCCAGCAGGCCACAGGGGGCCACTGAAGCTTTCTTT. Translation gives CASRPQGATEAFF.

The chain carries TRBV7-6 and TRBJ2-7; a weak D match, TRBD1 (6 bases). The V gene lost 4 bases and the J gene lost 7 bases, with 11 bases spanning the gap. The CDR3 is made up of 12 amino acids. CDR1 SGHVS and CDR2 FNYEAQ come from the germline V gene. The CDR3 region has the DNA TGTGCCAGCAGCTCAGGGGTCGGGGAGCAGTACTTC. Encoded protein: CASSSGVGEQYF.

The V call is TRBV5-1, the J call TRBJ2-7; TRBD1 is a possible D gene (6 bases). The CDR3 runs to 15 residues. Germline values: CDR1 SGHRS, CDR2 YFSETQ. The germline V and J ends were trimmed by 7 bases and 6 bases, with 23 bases remaining between them. The DNA of the CDR3 is TGCGCCAGCTCTCTTGGGGCCCAGGGGAACGCCGAGCAGTACTTC. This encodes CASSLGAQGNAEQYF. Together with reference TRBV5-1 and TRBJ2-7, the CDR3 gives the full variable domain: KAGVTQTPRYLIKTRGQQVTLSCSPISGHRSVSWYQQTPGQGLQFLFEYFSETQRNKGNFPGRFSGRQFSNSRSEMNVSTLELGDSALYLCASSLGAQGNAEQYFGPGTRLTVT.

As to this clone: One end of the junction is discordant with germline, which a read error may explain. Other DNA sequences in this sample translate to the same CDR3. The V and J genes are TRBV28 and TRBJ1-2; D gene uncertain. Germline V gives CDR1 MDHEN, CDR2 SYDVKM. This CDR3 contains 12 residues. The CDR3 coding sequence is TGTGCCAGCAGCTTATCCCGCTATGGCTACACCTTC. It specifies CASSLSRYGYTF.

The chain carries TRBV28 and TRBJ1-5; D ambiguous. This CDR3 region has 13 residues. CDR1 is MDHEN, CDR2 SYDVKM, per germline. The V end lost 5 bases, the J end lost 7 bases, and 12 bases lay between the germline ends. The CDR3, as DNA: TGTGCCAGCAGTCCGCTCATCGCGCAGCCCCAGCATTTT. This encodes CASSPLIAQPQHF.

The chain links TRBV18 to TRBJ1-1, with 9 nucleotides matching TRBD1. After removal of 1 base from V and 5 bases from J, the junction contained 8 bases not matched to a gene. Per germline, CDR1 KGHSH and CDR2 LQKENI. The CDR3 loop spans 16 amino acids. CDR3 region: CASSPRQRTGDTEAFF. The CDR3 region has the DNA TGTGCCAGCTCACCACGTCAAAGGACAGGGGATACTGAAGCTTTCTTT.

V is TRBV5-1 and J is TRBJ2-7, with 7 bases fitting TRBD1. Germline V gene lookup returns CDR1 SGHRS and CDR2 YFSETQ. V trimming: 1 base; J trimming: 2 bases; junction bases outside the gene matches: 6. The CDR3 covers 15 residues. CDR3 coding DNA: TGCGCCAGCAGCTTGTATGGGACAGAGACCTACGAGCAGTACTTC. It yields the protein CASSLYGTETYEQYF.

The rearrangement uses TRBV4-3 and TRBJ1-1; unclear D gene. This CDR3 comprises 17 residues. The V end lost 0 bases, the J end lost 5 bases, and 19 bases lay between the germline ends. Germline values: CDR1 LGHNA, CDR2 YSLEER. This CDR3 reads CASSQDGRRKLRTEAFF. The CDR3 DNA reads as TGCGCCAGCAGCCAAGATGGCAGAAGGAAACTGAGGACTGAAGCTTTCTTT.

A word on this clone: One end of the junction is discordant with germline, which a read error may explain. The chain uses TRBV27 and TRBJ2-7, with 8 bases identical to TRBD2. The germline V gene encodes CDR1 MNHEY and CDR2 SMNVEV (reference sequence). The CDR3 has 13 residues. The DNA of the CDR3 is TGTGCCAGCAGCATCGAAATCGGGACTAGTCCAAACTTC. Amino acid sequence: CASSIEIGTSPNF.

The chain recombines TRBV5-4 with TRBJ2-7, with 8 nucleotides matching TRBD2. The J segment lost 7 bases and the V segment lost 4 bases, leaving 16 bases of the junction unmatched. Germline V gives CDR1 SGHNT, CDR2 YYREEE (reference sequence). The CDR3 length is 16 residues. CDR3 nucleotides: TGTGCCAGCAGCCTATCCACTAGCGGCCGCTTCTGGGAGCAGTACTTC. Its translation is CASSLSTSGRFWEQYF.

This chain uses TRBV5-4 with TRBJ2-1; 10 nucleotides align to TRBD2. J lost 7 bases, V lost 1 base, and 11 bases had no gene match. The CDR3 has 17 amino acids. Germline V gene data show CDR1 as SGHNT and CDR2 as YYREEE (reference sequence). Here the CDR3 reads CASSLTPASGGGNEQFF. The CDR3 nucleotides read TGTGCCAGCAGCTTGACTCCTGCTAGCGGGGGCGGTAATGAGCAGTTCTTC.

This chain connects TRBV7-9 to TRBJ2-2; D possibly corresponds to TRBD1 (5 bases). The CDR3 loop spans 14 amino acids. V was cut by 2 bases and J by 8 bases, with 12 bases left in between. Germline CDR1 SEHNR, CDR2 FQNEAQ (reference sequence). The DNA for the CDR3 is TGTGCCAGCAGCTTACTTCAGGGTGAGGGGGAGCTGTTTTTT. It translates to CASSLLQGEGELFF.

Regarding this clone: Other nucleotide sequences from this sample produce the same CDR3. V gene TRBV18 combines with J gene TRBJ2-7; TRBD1 matches at 7 bases. CDR1 KGHSH and CDR2 LQKENI come from the germline V gene. The CDR3 sequence is 15 residues long. The junction had 8 bases not matched to a gene; V was cut back by 0 bases and J by 6 bases. CDR3 protein: CASSPPGRGRGEQYF. CDR3 sequence (DNA): TGTGCCAGCTCACCACCCGGAAGGGGGCGCGGCGAGCAGTACTTC.

This clone was observed a single time. The rearrangement uses TRBV19 and TRBJ1-3, with TRBD1 matching over 7 bases. V was clipped by 6 bases and J by 0 bases; unmatched bases: 5. This CDR3 is 15 amino acids long. Germline CDR1 reads LNHDA; CDR2 reads SQIVND (reference sequence). CDR3 sequence reads: CASSDRVSSGNTIYF. The CDR3, as DNA: TGTGCCAGTAGCGACAGGGTCAGCTCTGGAAACACCATATATTTT.

This clone was recorded a few times. At one boundary the junction diverges from the germline segment, which might be a read error. The CDR3 reads CASSYPGTSGIEQFF. CDR3 in DNA: TGTGCCAGCAGTTACCCTGGGACTAGCGGGATTGAGCAGTTCTTC. V is TRBV10-3 and J is TRBJ2-1, with 13 bases fitting TRBD2. Looked up from germline, CDR1 is ENHRY and CDR2 is SYGVKD. There are 15 residues in the CDR3.

The chain is built from TRBV7-9 and TRBJ2-7, with 10 positions matching TRBD2. Germline CDR1 and CDR2: SEHNR and FQNEAQ (reference sequence). With 3 bases clipped from V and 5 bases from J, the junction kept 4 bases outside the gene matches. The CDR3 has 14 amino acids. This CDR3 reads CASSLAGTSDEQYF. The CDR3 DNA is TGTGCCAGCAGCTTGGCCGGGACTAGCGACGAGCAGTACTTC. The whole variable domain, filled in from reference TRBV7-9 and TRBJ2-7, reads DTGVSQNPRHKITKRGQNVTFRCDPISEHNRLYWYRQTLGQGPEFLTYFQNEAQLEKSRLLSDRFSAERPKGSFSTLEIQRTEQGDSAMYLCASSLAGTSDEQYFGPGTRLTVT.

The rearrangement joins TRBV13 to TRBJ2-3, with D possibly being TRBD1 (6 bases). The CDR3 runs 16 residues. Germline-derived CDR1 and CDR2 are PRHDT and FYEKMQ (reference sequence). Between the trimmed V and J ends, which lost 0 bases and 4 bases, there was a span of 14 bases. CDR3 region: CASSLGRQVNADTQYF. CDR3 sequence (DNA): TGTGCCAGCAGCTTAGGAAGACAGGTAAATGCAGATACGCAGTATTTT.

The chain employs TRBV18 and TRBJ1-1, with 8 bases that match TRBD1. In germline, CDR1 is KGHSH, CDR2 LQKENI. CDR3 length: 15 amino acids. The V gene end was trimmed by 3 bases and the J gene end by 5 bases; junction bases not matched to a gene: 8. This CDR3 is CASSPQGARETEAFF. The CDR3 DNA reads as TGTGCCAGCTCACCTCAGGGGGCGCGAGAAACTGAAGCTTTCTTT.

The rearrangement uses TRBV5-1 and TRBJ2-5; D not certain. V was pared by 4 bases and J by 2 bases, with 18 bases between. The CDR3 is made up of 16 amino acids. Germline assignment: CDR1 SGHRS and CDR2 YFSETQ. CDR3: CASSTLSGGKQETQYF. The CDR3 nucleotides are TGCGCCAGCAGCACCCTATCCGGCGGTAAGCAAGAGACCCAGTACTTC.

The chain employs TRBV28 and TRBJ2-3, with 9 bases fitting TRBD1. CDR3 length: 16 amino acids. Trimming took 2 bases from V and 0 from J; bases not matched to a gene: 3. CDR1 and CDR2 (germline): MDHEN, SYDVKM. The CDR3 loop reads CASSLAGTGSTDTQYF. The CDR3 DNA reads as TGTGCCAGCAGTTTAGCGGGGACAGGGAGCACAGATACGCAGTATTTT.

Concerning this clone itself: At one end the junction does not follow the germline gene, possibly because of a read error. The gene calls are TRBV27 and TRBJ2-7; a possible D gene is TRBD2 (7 bases). The CDR3 contains 14 residues. Per germline, CDR1 MNHEY and CDR2 SMNVEV (reference sequence). CDR3 amino acids: CATSFGGLPYEQYF. The CDR3 DNA follows: TGTGCCACCAGTTTCGGGGGGCTGCCCTACGAGCAGTACTTC.

The genes are TRBV11-2 and TRBJ2-5; D is ambiguous. Germline-derived CDR1 and CDR2 are SGHAT and FQNNGV. CDR3 size: 13 residues. The germline V and J ends were trimmed by 5 bases and 1 base, with 8 bases remaining between them. CDR3 in amino acids: CASSPVFQETQYF. The DNA of the CDR3 is TGTGCCAGCAGCCCCGTATTCCAAGAGACCCAGTACTTC.

The rearrangement links TRBV6-6 to TRBJ1-4, with D perhaps matching TRBD1 (6 bases). The length of the CDR3 is 14 residues. The germline V gene encodes CDR1 MNHNY and CDR2 SVGAGI (reference sequence). V was clipped by 4 bases and J by 8 bases, with 14 bases between them. The CDR3 region is CASSSHQGYEKLFF. For the CDR3, the DNA is TGTGCCAGCAGTTCGCACCAGGGGTACGAAAAACTGTTTTTT.

The chain employs TRBV27 and TRBJ1-3, with D tentatively TRBD1 (5 bases). CDR3 size: 14 residues. CDR1 is MNHEY, CDR2 SMNVEV, per germline (reference sequence). The V gene lost 2 bases and the J gene lost 3 bases, with 8 bases spanning the gap. CDR3 in DNA: TGTGCCAGCAGTTTAAGCAGGGATGGAAACACCATATATTTT. Translated: CASSLSRDGNTIYF.